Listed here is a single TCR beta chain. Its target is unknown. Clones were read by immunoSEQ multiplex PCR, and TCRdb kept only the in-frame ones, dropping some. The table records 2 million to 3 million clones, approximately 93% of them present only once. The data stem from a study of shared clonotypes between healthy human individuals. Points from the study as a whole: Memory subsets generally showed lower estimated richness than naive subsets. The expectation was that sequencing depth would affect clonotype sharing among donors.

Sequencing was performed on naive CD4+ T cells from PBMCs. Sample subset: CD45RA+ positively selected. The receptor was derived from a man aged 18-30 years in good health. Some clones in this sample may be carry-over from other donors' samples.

The CDR3 nucleotides read TGTGCCTGGAGTCAAGTGGGGGACTGGCTGTATTTT. Translating gives CAWSQVGDWLYF. This chain connects TRBV30 to TRBJ2-3; D possibly corresponds to TRBD2 (6 bases). The CDR3 is 12 residues long. CDR1 GTSNPN and CDR2 SVGIG come from the germline V gene (reference sequence). The ends were cut back, 2 bases at V and 14 bases at J, with 17 bases in the middle.